A single TCR beta chain is shown here with its context. No antigen is known for it. One base away there is no much larger clone; base qualities are not given. This sample was taken from a study of T cell repertoires in cytomegalovirus infection (dated by TCRdb to the late 2010s). As for the study more broadly: Peptide stimulations targeted recently identified HLA-C-restricted CMV epitopes, whose presentation resists viral immunomodulation, together with well-studied HLA-B-restricted epitopes. The HLA type of each donor mattered for the analysis, because public TCR beta signatures pointed to carriage of CMV infection along with the matching HLA type. General study outcomes and caveats: In both this cohort and an independent roughly 360-donor cohort, the cumulative frequency of public TCR beta family members distinguished carriers of CMV infection plus the relevant HLA type. The ex vivo response was dominated by HLA-C-restricted CMV-specific TCR beta clonotypes, which also provided the single most frequent clonotype in two of eight donors.

The treatment or condition label of this sample denotes: in vitro stimulation with specific CMV peptide epitopes to enrich CMV-specific T cells. Counted from cysteine to phenylalanine, this CDR3 has 13 amino acids. The read is trimmed to its CDR3 DNA, 39 bases read in frame from base 1. The junction carries 11 bases between V and J, which are trimmed by 8 bases and 3 bases respectively. CDR1 and CDR2 are drawn from the germline V gene: SNHLY, FYNNEI. The run used an Illumina HiSeq 1500. The public reads were run again by TCRdb, first through fastp at Q25 and then through MiXCR, and only productive beta chains were kept. For every CDR3 protein sequence, its rows merge into one entry that carries the most common genes and DNA. A total of about half a million distinct CDR3 sequences appear in this sample, under 55% of them only once. Of the sample, around 45% is held by the ten largest clones.

The clonotype originates from a human donor in good health (CMV status not recorded). Some clones in this sample may be carry-over from other donors' samples. This specimen consisted of cultured PBMCs, obtained from culture after CMV antigen stimulation. The V and J segments used are TRBV2 and TRBJ1-5; TRBD1 is a weak D gene call, 5 bases matching. The sequenced DNA: TGTGCCAGCGCCAGGGAGATCAATCAGCCCCAGCATTTT. Translation gives CASAREINQPQHF.